One and the same sample provided the 24 T cell receptor beta chains below, sequenced in a study of blood T cell repertoires in COVID-19. Here immunoSEQ multiplex PCR was the method, and the copy in TCRdb shows in-frame clones only, minus some. The table lists about 52,000 clones, over 75% of them singletons. Sequencing used peripheral blood. Receptors originate from a man between 65 and 80 years old with acute or convalescent COVID-19.

This chain links TRBV6-1 with TRBJ2-1; 9 bases are a match to TRBD2. V gave up 4 bases and J gave up 3 bases; unmatched junction bases: 10. The CDR3 runs 17 residues. Germline-derived CDR1 and CDR2 are MNHNS and SASEGT. The CDR3 DNA reads as TGTGCCAGCAGTGGCGATCATAGCGGGAGTATCTACAATGAGCAGTTCTTC. Its protein is CASSGDHSGSIYNEQFF.

The chain employs TRBV19 and TRBJ1-2; D ambiguous. This CDR3 contains 12 residues. The V gene's germline CDR1 is LNHDA and CDR2 SQIVND (reference sequence). Trimming stripped 7 bases from V and 2 bases from J, with 8 bases between. The CDR3 DNA follows: TGTGCCAGTACAAAAGCGAACTATGGCTACACCTTC. This gives the protein CASTKANYGYTF. Filled out from reference TRBV19 and TRBJ1-2, the complete variable domain reads DGGITQSPKYLFRKEGQNVTLSCEQNLNHDAMYWYRQDPGQGLRLIYYSQIVNDFQKGDIAEGYSVSREKKESFPLTVTSAQKNPTAFYLCASTKANYGYTFGSGTRLTVV.

This clone was picked up one time. The chain combines TRBV7-2 with TRBJ2-3; TRBD1 agrees at 9 bases. This CDR3 comprises 14 residues. The germline gives CDR1 SGHTA, CDR2 FQGNSA. V lost 5 bases to trimming and J lost 3 bases; unmatched junction nucleotides: 3. CDR3 protein: CASSLGQGTDTQYF. The CDR3 DNA is TGTGCCAGCAGCCTGGGACAGGGAACAGATACGCAGTATTTT.

The chain combines TRBV12-3 or TRBV12-4 with TRBJ2-7; D is unclear. The CDR3 totals 11 residues. Between the trimmed V and J ends, which lost 5 bases and 3 bases, there was a span of 5 bases. As DNA, the CDR3 is TGTGCCAGCAGTGTCCGCTACGAGCAGTACTTC. Protein: CASSVRYEQYF.

This clone has a handful of counts. The rearrangement links TRBV2 to TRBJ1-2, with 7 bases that match TRBD1. Germline V gene sequence: CDR1 SNHLY, CDR2 FYNNEI. The CDR3 extends over 13 amino acids. With 9 bases clipped from V and 6 bases from J, the junction kept 10 bases outside the gene matches. CDR3 DNA sequence: TGTGCCAGGTCAAATACAGGGGCGAATGGCTACACCTTC. This translates into CARSNTGANGYTF. The complete variable domain, with remaining parts taken from reference TRBV2 and TRBJ1-2, reads EPEVTQTPSHQVTQMGQEVILRCVPISNHLYFYWYRQILGQKVEFLVSFYNNEISEKSEIFDDQFSVERPDGSNFTLKIRSTKLEDSAMYFCARSNTGANGYTFGSGTRLTVV.

This chain links TRBV5-1 with TRBJ2-1; possible D gene TRBD1, 5 bases. With 0 bases removed from V and 7 bases from J, the gap between germline ends came to 14 bases. This CDR3 contains 15 residues. From germline, CDR1 is SGHRS and CDR2 YFSETQ. CDR3 nucleotide sequence: TGCGCCAGCAGCTTGGGGCAGGGCATGGGGAATGAGCAGTTCTTC. It specifies CASSLGQGMGNEQFF.

For the CDR3, the DNA is TGTGCCAGCAGCGTTAGCGGGAGAGGAGATACGCAGTATTTT. Protein: CASSVSGRGDTQYF. The V and J genes are TRBV9 and TRBJ2-3, with 9 bases aligning to TRBD2. V lost 2 bases to trimming and J lost 5 bases; unmatched junction nucleotides: 3. CDR1 and CDR2 (germline): SGDLS, YYNGEE. This CDR3 spans 14 amino acids. Supplemented by reference TRBV9 and TRBJ2-3, the full variable domain reads DSGVTQTPKHLITATGQRVTLRCSPRSGDLSVYWYQQSLDQGLQFLIQYYNGEERAKGNILERFSAQQFPDLHSELNLSSLELGDSALYFCASSVSGRGDTQYFGPGTRLTVL.

The chain is built from TRBV25-1 and TRBJ1-1; D not certain. Germline V CDR1 and CDR2: MGHDK, SYGVNS. Trimming removed 0 bases from V and 2 bases from J, with 7 bases in between. The CDR3 consists of 14 residues. Here the CDR3 DNA reads TGTGCCAGCAGTGAATACTCCAGAAACACTGAAGCTTTCTTT. This gives the protein CASSEYSRNTEAFF.

The CDR3 DNA reads as TGCGCCAGCAGCCAAGTTAGTAGCGGGAGGGCCCATGAGCAGTTCTTC. This gives the protein CASSQVSSGRAHEQFF. The chain joins TRBV4-3 to TRBJ2-1, with TRBD2 matching over 11 bases. V lost 1 base to trimming and J lost 8 bases; unmatched junction nucleotides: 7. From germline, CDR1 is LGHNA and CDR2 YSLEER. This CDR3 is built from 16 residues.

This clone was detected a few times. The chain joins TRBV7-8 to TRBJ2-7, with D unclear. CDR3 size: 15 residues. Germline V gives CDR1 SGHVS, CDR2 FQNEAQ. The ends were cut back, 6 bases at V and 0 bases at J, with 15 bases in the middle. The CDR3 here is CASSSTTVFSYEQYV. The CDR3 coding sequence is TGTGCCAGCAGTTCTACCACAGTATTCTCCTACGAGCAGTACGTC.

V usage is TRBV6-6 and J usage is TRBJ2-2; the D gene is possibly TRBD2 (6 bases). Germline-derived CDR1 and CDR2 are MNHNY and SVGAGI (reference sequence). V lost 7 bases and J lost 3, with 18 bases in between. This CDR3 region has 16 residues. The CDR3 coding sequence is TGTGCCAGCACCCCCTGGAGGGGCTCGGACACCGGGGAGCTGTTTTTT. This gives the protein CASTPWRGSDTGELFF.

The V gene is TRBV5-1, the J gene TRBJ2-7; D not certain. From germline, CDR1 is SGHRS and CDR2 YFSETQ. V shed 0 bases and J shed 3 bases, with 10 bases lying between them. CDR3 size: 14 residues. The CDR3, as DNA: TGCGCCAGCAGCTTGGCCGGGTCGGACTACGAGCAGTACGTC. The encoded protein is CASSLAGSDYEQYV.

The chain combines TRBV19 with TRBJ2-1; 9 bases are shared with TRBD1. V lost 3 bases, J lost 10 bases, and 10 bases stayed unmatched. The CDR3 sequence is 15 residues long. The V gene's germline CDR1 is LNHDA and CDR2 SQIVND (reference sequence). CDR3 loop: CASSIIGQGIFEQFF. CDR3 nucleotides: TGTGCCAGTAGTATTATAGGACAGGGGATATTCGAGCAGTTCTTC.

J is TRBJ2-7 and V is TRBV6-6; 7 nucleotides match TRBD1. This CDR3 has 15 residues. Per germline, CDR1 MNHNY and CDR2 SVGAGI (reference sequence). Trimming at V came to 4 bases and at J to 7 bases, leaving 13 bases not matched to a gene. CDR3 sequence (DNA): TGTGCCAGCAGTTTTGGGACAGCCACTCTCCGGGAGCAGTACTTC. Protein sequence: CASSFGTATLREQYF.

This clone has a single count. The J gene is TRBJ2-4, the V gene TRBV5-4; 13 bases agree with TRBD2. Trimming removed 0 bases from V and 8 bases from J; junction bases left unmatched: 8. The CDR3 covers 17 residues. CDR1 is SGHNT, CDR2 YYREEE, per germline (reference sequence). CDR3 sequence: CASSLGGTSGAGDIQYF. Written as DNA, the CDR3 is TGTGCCAGCAGCTTGGGGGGGACTAGCGGGGCCGGGGACATTCAGTACTTC. Full variable domain (rest looked up from reference TRBV5-4 and TRBJ2-4): ETGVTQSPTHLIKTRGQQVTLRCSSQSGHNTVSWYQQALGQGPQFIFQYYREEENGRGNFPPRFSGLQFPNYSSELNVNALELDDSALYLCASSLGGTSGAGDIQYFGAGTRLSVL.

CDR3 coding DNA: TGCGCCAGCAGCTTGGCAGGGTCCGGAAACACCATATATTTT. Translating gives CASSLAGSGNTIYF. The rearrangement uses TRBV5-1 and TRBJ1-3; D is possibly TRBD1 (5 bases). V lost 0 bases and J lost 4, with 8 bases in between. The CDR3 consists of 14 residues. Germline V gene lookup returns CDR1 SGHRS and CDR2 YFSETQ.

This clone was seen just once. This chain connects TRBV5-8 to TRBJ2-3, with D perhaps TRBD2 (5 bases). Trimming cost V 1 base and J 6 bases, with 9 bases left between them. CDR3 length: 13 amino acids. CDR1 SGHTS and CDR2 YDEGEE come from the germline V gene. In DNA, the CDR3 is TGTGCCAGCAGCTTGCTAGCTTCGGATACGCAGTATTTT. Translation gives CASSLLASDTQYF.

The chain recombines TRBV29-1 with TRBJ2-3; a weak D match, TRBD2 (6 bases). CDR1 is SQVTM, CDR2 ANQGSEA, per germline. Deletions cut 6 bases from V and 1 base from J, with 11 bases between. This CDR3 has 13 amino acids. CDR3 protein: CSVSSEGTDTQYF. CDR3 sequence (DNA): TGCAGCGTCTCTAGCGAAGGCACAGATACGCAGTATTTT.

J is TRBJ1-2 and V is TRBV2, with D perhaps TRBD1 (5 bases). This CDR3 has 14 amino acids. The germline CDR1 and CDR2 sequences are SNHLY and FYNNEI. Trimming left V 3 bases short and J 3 bases short, with 11 bases between. This CDR3 reads CASSENRKDYGYTF. CDR3 nucleotide sequence: TGTGCCAGCAGTGAGAACAGGAAAGACTATGGCTACACCTTC.

This clone has just one count. V is TRBV9 and J is TRBJ2-7, with TRBD1 matching over 7 bases. The CDR3 extends over 14 amino acids. Germline CDR1 is SGDLS and CDR2 is YYNGEE. Germline trimming cut 4 bases from V and 5 bases from J; bases unmatched to any gene: 9. CDR3 residues: CASSRDRAIHEQYF. The CDR3 DNA sequence: TGTGCCAGCAGCAGAGACAGGGCGATCCACGAGCAGTACTTC.

This clone was recorded only once. The gene calls are TRBV29-1 and TRBJ1-2; tentative D call: TRBD1 (5 bases). This CDR3 region has 12 residues. Germline CDR1 reads SQVTM; CDR2 reads ANQGSEA. V was shortened by 5 bases and J by 4 bases, with 11 bases between the two germline ends. For the CDR3, the DNA is TGCAGCGTTCCTACAGACAGCTATGGCTACACCTTC. Translating it yields CSVPTDSYGYTF.

The chain couples TRBV21-1 to TRBJ2-6; the D call of TRBD2 is as the table states it, not checked on the DNA. TRBV21-1 is reported as a pseudogene. This CDR3 contains 16 residues. The DNA of the CDR3 is TGTGCCAGCACCCCCCGGGGGAGCTCTGGGGCCAACGTCCTGACTTTC. Its protein is CASTPRGSSGANVLTF.

This rearrangement joins TRBV5-6 to TRBJ1-2, with D maybe TRBD1 (6 bases). This CDR3 spans 14 amino acids. V lost 4 bases and J lost 8, with 18 bases in between. From germline, CDR1 is SGHDT and CDR2 YYEEEE. The CDR3 loop is CASSALDGQGGYTF. Here the CDR3 DNA reads TGTGCCAGCAGCGCCCTAGATGGCCAGGGGGGCTACACCTTC.

This sequence joins TRBV24-1 and TRBJ2-1; possible D gene TRBD2, 6 bases. V shed 1 base and J shed 7 bases, with 13 bases lying between them. CDR1 and CDR2 (germline): KGHDR, SFDVKD. This CDR3 is 15 amino acids long. As DNA, the CDR3 is TGTGCCACCAGTGATTTTAACCGGGAGAAGAATGAGCAGTTCTTC. Its protein product is CATSDFNREKNEQFF.